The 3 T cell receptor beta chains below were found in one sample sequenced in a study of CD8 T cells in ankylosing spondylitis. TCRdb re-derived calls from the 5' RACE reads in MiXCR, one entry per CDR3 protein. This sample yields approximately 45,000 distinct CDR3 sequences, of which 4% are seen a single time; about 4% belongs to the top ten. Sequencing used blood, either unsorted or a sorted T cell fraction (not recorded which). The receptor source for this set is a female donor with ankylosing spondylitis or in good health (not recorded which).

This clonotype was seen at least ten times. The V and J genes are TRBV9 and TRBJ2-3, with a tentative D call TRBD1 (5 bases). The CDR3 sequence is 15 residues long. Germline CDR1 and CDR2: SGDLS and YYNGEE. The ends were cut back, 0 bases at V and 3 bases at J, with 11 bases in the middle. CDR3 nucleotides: TGTGCCAGCAGCGTAGAAGGCCAGGGTACAGATACGCAGTATTTT. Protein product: CASSVEGQGTDTQYF.

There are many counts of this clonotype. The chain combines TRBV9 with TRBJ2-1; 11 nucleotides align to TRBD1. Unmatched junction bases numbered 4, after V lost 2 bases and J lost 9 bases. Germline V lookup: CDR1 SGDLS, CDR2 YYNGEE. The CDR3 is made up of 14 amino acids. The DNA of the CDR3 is TGTGCCAGCAGCGTGGGGACAGGGGGTGGTGAGCAGTTCTTC. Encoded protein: CASSVGTGGGEQFF. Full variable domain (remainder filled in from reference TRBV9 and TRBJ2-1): DSGVTQTPKHLITATGQRVTLRCSPRSGDLSVYWYQQSLDQGLQFLIQYYNGEERAKGNILERFSAQQFPDLHSELNLSSLELGDSALYFCASSVGTGGGEQFFGPGTRLTVL.

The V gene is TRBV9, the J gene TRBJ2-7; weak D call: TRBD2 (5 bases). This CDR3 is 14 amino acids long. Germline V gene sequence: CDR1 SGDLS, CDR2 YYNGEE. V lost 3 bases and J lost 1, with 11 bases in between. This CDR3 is CASSEEGGSYEQYF. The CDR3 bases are TGTGCCAGCAGCGAAGAGGGTGGTTCCTACGAGCAGTACTTC.